This note documents a single TCR beta chain sequence. This sample was taken from a study of identical twins. TCRdb reanalysed the 5' RACE reads using MiXCR and keeps one entry per CDR3 protein. The sample holds a few hundred thousand distinct CDR3 sequences, roughly a quarter seen once. Germline loops: CDR1 SNHLY, CDR2 FYNNEI. The CDR3 runs to 16 residues. The V and J ends lost 6 bases and 5 bases, in that order; junction bases with no gene match: 8. Separately, the same data were catalogued under a study of T cells expressing NK-cell markers.

V usage is TRBV2 and J usage is TRBJ2-2, with 11 positions matching TRBD2. Specimen: CD4+ T cells sorted from blood. The TCR originated in a woman aged 18-29 years in good health. The CDR3 coding sequence is TGTGCCAGCAGGGAAACTAGCGGGAGCTGGACCGGGGAGCTGTTTTTT. It yields the protein CASRETSGSWTGELFF.